The clone carrying this TCR beta chain was seen only a few times. Antigen specificity is unknown. This entry is derived from a study of CD8 T cells in ankylosing spondylitis. Study-level findings and limits: Disease-linked clones reportedly concentrated significantly in matched ankylosing spondylitis synovial fluid. Among TCR beta sequences, a motif of roughly 8 highly homologous variants appeared characteristic of ankylosing spondylitis blood. Past research had described some motif variants in reactive arthritis synovial fluid and blood.

TCRdb called the 5' RACE reads again in MiXCR, with one record for every CDR3 protein. The sample has about 700,000 distinct CDR3 sequences, around a fifth seen once. This CDR3 spans 16 amino acids. Germline V gene sequence: CDR1 LGHNA, CDR2 YSLEER. The ends lost 0 bases at V and 4 bases at J; junction bases unmatched: 4. The clonotype comes from a male donor with ankylosing spondylitis. The chain employs TRBV4-3 and TRBJ2-3; 10 bases agree with TRBD2. Input material: blood, either unsorted or a sorted T cell fraction (not recorded which). CDR3 in amino acids: CASSQELAGDADTQYF. The CDR3 bases are TGCGCCAGCAGCCAAGAGCTAGCGGGAGATGCAGATACGCAGTATTTT.